Below, 8 T cell receptor beta chains from the same sample are listed, as sequenced in a study of PD-1 and CTLA-4 blockade in melanoma. Sequenced by immunoSEQ multiplex PCR; TCRdb stores in-frame clones only, minus some. The sample shows 25,000 to 40,000 clones, approximately 90% of them seen only once. The sequenced sample was CD8+ T cells from peripheral blood, obtained from a patient given anti-PD-1 treatment. The receptors stem from a human donor with melanoma.

V usage is TRBV2 and J usage is TRBJ2-2; TRBD1 agrees at 10 bases. Germline V gene data show CDR1 as SNHLY and CDR2 as FYNNEI. Trimming at V came to 8 bases and at J to 3 bases, leaving 3 bases not matched to a gene. The CDR3 covers 14 residues. CDR3 in DNA: TGTGCCAGCCGACAGGGGGCCTACACCGGGGAGCTGTTTTTT. Translated: CASRQGAYTGELFF.

The chain combines TRBV9 with TRBJ2-2; D gene ambiguous. V gave up 3 bases and J gave up 6 bases, with 6 bases separating them. The CDR3 totals 12 residues. CDR1 and CDR2 (germline): SGDLS, YYNGEE. The CDR3 nucleotides are TGTGCCAGCAGCGGGGGTGCCGGGGAGCTGTTTTTT. Its protein is CASSGGAGELFF.

This chain connects TRBV13 to TRBJ2-7; 8 bases are shared with TRBD2. The CDR3 is 14 residues long. After removal of 0 bases from V and 6 bases from J, the junction contained 4 bases not matched to a gene. Germline V gene data show CDR1 as PRHDT and CDR2 as FYEKMQ (reference sequence). Here the CDR3 reads CASSLGSGRVEQYF. The CDR3, as DNA: TGTGCCAGCAGCTTAGGGTCCGGGAGGGTCGAGCAGTACTTC.

This rearrangement joins TRBV4-2 to TRBJ1-2, with 9 bases that match TRBD1. CDR1 and CDR2 (germline): LGHNA, YNFKEQ. CDR3 size: 16 residues. The junction had 5 bases not matched to a gene; V was cut back by 3 bases and J by 0 bases. In DNA, the CDR3 is TGTGCCAGCAGCCAGGCCGGGACAGGGACTAACTATGGCTACACCTTC. Its translation is CASSQAGTGTNYGYTF.

The chain is built from TRBV4-1 and TRBJ2-7; TRBD1 matches at 7 bases. Looked up from germline, CDR1 is MGHRA and CDR2 is YSYEKL. Unmatched junction bases numbered 5, after V lost 0 bases and J lost 3 bases. CDR3 length: 15 residues. CDR3 sequence reads: CASSQDNTGDYEQYF. The DNA for the CDR3 is TGCGCCAGCAGCCAAGATAATACAGGGGACTACGAGCAGTACTTC.

The chain links TRBV30 to TRBJ2-7, with D hard to call. In germline, CDR1 is GTSNPN, CDR2 SVGIG (reference sequence). There are 11 residues in the CDR3. V lost 3 bases and J 6 bases, leaving 9 bases between the germline ends. CDR3 sequence (DNA): TGTGCCTGGAGAACCACCGGCGAGCAGTACTTC. Translating gives CAWRTTGEQYF.

V is TRBV19 and J is TRBJ2-5; D is possibly TRBD2 (5 bases). This CDR3 contains 14 residues. CDR1 and CDR2 (germline): LNHDA, SQIVND (reference sequence). The V end lost 1 base, the J end lost 2 bases, and 8 bases lay between the germline ends. The CDR3 DNA is TGTGCCAGTAGTATAGTTCTAGCACAAGAGACCCAGTACTTC. Protein product: CASSIVLAQETQYF.

This clone was picked up one time. This rearrangement joins TRBV12-5 to TRBJ2-7; D gene uncertain. Between the trimmed V and J ends, which lost 7 bases and 4 bases, there was a span of 17 bases. The CDR3 runs to 14 residues. The germline CDR1 and CDR2 sequences are LGHNT and FRNRAP. The CDR3 DNA is TGTGCTAGTGCTAAGGGTTCTGGGTTTTACGAGCAGTACTTC. Translating gives CASAKGSGFYEQYF.